This is a list of T cell receptor beta chains from one sample in a study of T cell changes during pregnancy in multiple sclerosis. Assay used: immunoSEQ multiplex PCR; TCRdb lists only in-frame clones, some missing. The profile shows about 59,000 clones, approximately 87% of them singletons. Sequencing input: peripheral blood from another person, used as feeder cells. Every receptor here comes from a human donor whose cells served as feeder cells for cultures in a pregnancy study. The conserved cysteine and the conserved F or W are not part of the CDR3 here.

J gene,V gene,CDR3 protein
TRBJ1-2,TRBV2,ASNRERFDGYT
TRBJ2-7,TRBV6-5,ASSYANTLNSYEQY
TRBJ1-1,TRBV18,ASSPQGGGDTEAF
TRBJ1-6,TRBV5-4,ASSLENGSPLH
TRBJ1-6,TRBV20-1,SAPKSNALH
TRBJ2-7,TRBV9,ASSVAGTGGSEQY
TRBJ2-5,TRBV7-3,ASSLGPGLTQETQY
TRBJ2-2,TRBV5-4,ASSPPGTANTGELF
TRBJ2-3,TRBV2,ASERTGSTDTQY
TRBJ1-5,TRBV19,ASSIGQKNQPQH
TRBJ1-2,TRBV27,ASSLGGTPNYGYT
TRBJ2-1,TRBV2,ASRDRGVAPNEQF
TRBJ2-5,TRBV11-3,ASSSRGQETQY